Listed below are T cell receptor beta chains from one sample, sequenced in a study of CD8 T cells in ankylosing spondylitis. Via MiXCR, TCRdb re-called the 5' RACE reads, giving one row per CDR3 protein. The sample gives about 44,000 distinct CDR3 sequences, roughly 11% of which show up once; approximately 1.4% is in the top ten. What was sequenced was blood, either unsorted or a sorted T cell fraction (not recorded which). These receptors all come from a male donor with ankylosing spondylitis or in good health (not recorded which). The CDR3 runs from the conserved cysteine through the conserved F or W. D genes are given only for firm matches. Clone sizes are given selectively: once, few, many, or a class where the clone is expanded.

>-|TRBV5-1|many|TRBJ2-5
TGCGCCAGCAGTATTCCCGTACAAGAGACCCAGTACTTC
CASSIPVQETQYF
>-|TRBV7-2|few|TRBJ2-3
TGTGCCAGCAGCTTAGTAGGGTCAATAGAAACAGATACGCAGTATTTT
CASSLVGSIETDTQYF
>-|TRBV15|many|TRBJ2-5
TGTGCCACCAGCGGGTACAGGGCCCAAGAGACCCAGTACTTC
CATSGYRAQETQYF
>-|TRBV12-3/TRBV12-4|many|TRBJ2-1
TGTGCCAGCAGTTTAAAGATTTCCTCCTACAATGAGCAGTTCTTC
CASSLKISSYNEQFF
>-|TRBV14|-|TRBJ2-2
TGTGCCAGCAGCCAAGGACTCCCTATTTTTAGCGGTGAAACCGGGGAGCTGTTTTTT
CASSQGLPIFSGETGELFF
>-|TRBV20-1|many|TRBJ2-5
TGCAGTGCCGTCCCGGACAGCCAAGAGACCCAGTACTTC
CSAVPDSQETQYF
>TRBD1|TRBV20-1|-|TRBJ2-7
TGCAGTGCCGCGGGACAGGGAGAAAACTACGAGCAGTACTTC
CSAAGQGENYEQYF
>-|TRBV5-1|many|TRBJ2-5
TGCGCCAGCAGCTTGGAGGGGACCCAGTACTTC
CASSLEGTQYF
>TRBD1|TRBV10-3|few|TRBJ2-7
TGTGCCATCAGCCTGACAGGGCCCGGCGAGCAGTACTTC
CAISLTGPGEQYF
>-|TRBV6-1|many|TRBJ2-5
TGTGCCAGCAGTATGGGCCCCACAGTACCCGAGACCCAGTACTTC
CASSMGPTVPETQYF
>-|TRBV20-1|many|TRBJ1-1
TGCAGTGCTAGTCGACAGACCGTAGAAGCTTTCTTT
CSASRQTVEAFF
>-|TRBV7-2|-|TRBJ2-3
TGTGCCAGCAGCCGCACGGGGGGCCGAACAGATACGCAGTATTTT
CASSRTGGRTDTQYF
>-|TRBV24-1|few|TRBJ2-3
TGTGCCACCAGTGATCCGGACCGAGATACGCAGTATTTT
CATSDPDRDTQYF
>TRBD1|TRBV20-1|many|TRBJ2-2
TGCAGTGCTAGAGGTCACCGGGACAGGGGGATTACGAACACCGGGGAGCTGTTTTTT
CSARGHRDRGITNTGELFF
>TRBD2|TRBV11-3|-|TRBJ2-5
TGTGCCAGCAGCAAGGGACTAGCGGGGGCGGAAGAGACCCAGTACTTC
CASSKGLAGAEETQYF
>-|TRBV6-5|-|TRBJ1-1
TGTGCCAGCAGGGTCAACACTGAAGCTTTCTTT
CASRVNTEAFF
>-|TRBV10-3|many|TRBJ2-3
TGTGCCATCAGTGTCTGGTCGGGCGGCCTGGGGGCAGATACGCAGTATTTT
CAISVWSGGLGADTQYF
>-|TRBV29-1|few|TRBJ1-1
TGCAGCGTTGTGAGCACTGAAGCTTTCTTT
CSVVSTEAFF
>TRBD1|TRBV7-8|many|TRBJ1-6
TGTGCCAGCAGCTTAGCGACAGGGAGCTCCTATAATTCACCCCTCCACTTT
CASSLATGSSYNSPLHF
>TRBD2|TRBV6-1|many|TRBJ2-1
TGTGCCAGCTCCCGTGACGGGGGGGGGAATGAGCAGTTCTTC
CASSRDGGGNEQFF
>-|TRBV2|many|TRBJ1-1
TGTGCCAGCAGTGAGAGAATGAACACTGAAGCTTTCTTT
CASSERMNTEAFF
>TRBD1|TRBV5-1|many|TRBJ1-1
TGCGCCAGCAGCTTGAGACAGGGGAATGTAGGGACTGAAGCTTTCTTT
CASSLRQGNVGTEAFF
>-|TRBV6-1|few|TRBJ2-3
TGTGCCAGCAGTAGAAGCGGGAGCACAGATACGCAGTATTTT
CASSRSGSTDTQYF
>-|TRBV20-1|once|TRBJ2-5
TGCAGTGCTAGAAACAGAGGGGAGACCCAGCACTTC
CSARNRGETQHF
>-|TRBV18|-|TRBJ1-2
TGTGCCAGCTCACCACGTTCGGAGGGGTCGCACTATGGCTACACCTTC
CASSPRSEGSHYGYTF
>-|TRBV12-3/TRBV12-4|many|TRBJ2-3
TGTGCCAGCAGTCCTCAGCAAGCCACAGATACGCAGTATTTT
CASSPQQATDTQYF
>-|TRBV29-1|many|TRBJ1-5
TGCAGCGTTGGAGGATTGGGGGGAAATCAGCCCCAGCATTTT
CSVGGLGGNQPQHF
>TRBD1|TRBV6-1|few|TRBJ2-2
TGTGCCAGCAGTGACCGCGGACAGGGGACCGGGGAGCTGTTTTTT
CASSDRGQGTGELFF
>-|TRBV27|many|TRBJ2-5
TGTGCCAGCAGTTTCCTCGATCACCAAGAGACCCAGTACTTC
CASSFLDHQETQYF
>-|TRBV29-1|many|TRBJ1-1
TGCAGCGTTCTGGGGGGGGACACTGAAGCTTTCTTT
CSVLGGDTEAFF
>TRBD1|TRBV20-1|many|TRBJ1-6
TGCAGTGCTCGACCGGGACAGGAGAATTCACCCCTCCACTTT
CSARPGQENSPLHF
>-|TRBV7-2|few|TRBJ2-3
TGTGCCAGCAGCTTACGCTCAGGCACAGATACGCAGTATTTT
CASSLRSGTDTQYF
>-|TRBV3-1|many|TRBJ1-1
TGTGCCAGCAGCCCACTCTTGAACACTGAAGCTTTCTTT
CASSPLLNTEAFF
>TRBD1|TRBV14|-|TRBJ2-7
TGTGCCAGCAGCCACATCGACAGGGGGCCCTGGGAGCAGTACTTC
CASSHIDRGPWEQYF
>-|TRBV5-6|-|TRBJ1-2
TGTGCCAGCAGCTTCCCCGGACAGAACTATGGCTACACCTTC
CASSFPGQNYGYTF
>-|TRBV4-1|many|TRBJ1-1
TGCGCCAGCAGCCGGACAGAGAACACTGAAGCTTTCTTT
CASSRTENTEAFF
>-|TRBV27|many|TRBJ2-7
TGTGCCAGCCGCGTCGGCTTAGCAAATCCCCCCTACGAGCAGTACTTC
CASRVGLANPPYEQYF
>-|TRBV5-5|once|TRBJ1-5
TGTGCCAGCAGCTTGGGATACAGCCACAGGAACAGCAATCAGCCCCAGCATTTT
CASSLGYSHRNSNQPQHF
>-|TRBV4-1|many|TRBJ2-7
TGCGCCAGCAGCGTTTACTCGGGGCTGAGCGAGCAGTACTTC
CASSVYSGLSEQYF
>TRBD1|TRBV10-3|many|TRBJ2-4
TGTGCCATCAGTGAGTCGACAGGGGCCATTCAGTACTTC
CAISESTGAIQYF
>TRBD2|TRBV27|many|TRBJ2-1
TGTGCCAGCAGGGCCCGGGAGGCGGAATACAATGAGCAGTTCTTC
CASRAREAEYNEQFF
>TRBD1|TRBV2|many|TRBJ1-2
TGTGCCAGCAGTGATTGGGAACAGGGGAGGGATGGCTACACCTTC
CASSDWEQGRDGYTF
>-|TRBV5-1|many|TRBJ2-7
TGCGCCAGCAGCTTGATGCAGGGGTACTACGAGCAGTACTTC
CASSLMQGYYEQYF
>-|TRBV5-1|-|TRBJ1-1
TGCGCCAGCAGCTTGACCGCAGGGTCAACTGAAGCTTTCTTT
CASSLTAGSTEAFF